This is a list of T cell receptor beta chains from one sample in a study of beta chain features in type 1 diabetes. TCRdb keeps only in-frame clones here, not all; method: immunoSEQ multiplex PCR. The sample carries about 240,000 clones, 14% recorded once. The material sequenced was naive CD4+ T cells from blood. The receptors stem from a man younger than 45 with type 1 diabetes. CDR3s include the opening cysteine and the closing phenylalanine or tryptophan. The D gene is left open where the match is weak. Some rows have no size entry. The others give once, few or many, or a class for an expanded clone.

J gene: TRBJ2-7
V gene: TRBV5-4
D gene: TRBD1
clone size: -
CDR3 DNA: TGTGCCAGCAGCCCGTACCCGGGACAGGGATCCTACGAGCAGTACTTC
CDR3 protein: CASSPYPGQGSYEQYF

J gene: TRBJ2-5
V gene: TRBV7-2
D gene: -
clone size: -
CDR3 DNA: TGTGCCAGCAGCTCGAGAACAGGGAGCGGAGAGACCCAGTACTTC
CDR3 protein: CASSSRTGSGETQYF

J gene: TRBJ1-2
V gene: TRBV11-2
D gene: -
clone size: -
CDR3 DNA: TGTGCCAGCAGTCTCGAACTGCTGCGAGGTTCCTATGGCTACACCTTC
CDR3 protein: CASSLELLRGSYGYTF

J gene: TRBJ2-1
V gene: TRBV6-5
D gene: TRBD2
clone size: few
CDR3 DNA: TGTGCCAGTCGAAGCGGGGACCTCTCCTACAATGAGCAGTTCTTC
CDR3 protein: CASRSGDLSYNEQFF

J gene: TRBJ2-7
V gene: TRBV6-5
D gene: TRBD2
clone size: few
CDR3 DNA: TGTGCCAGCAGCCTACTAGCGGGGAGATTACACGAGCAGTACTTC
CDR3 protein: CASSLLAGRLHEQYF

J gene: TRBJ1-3
V gene: TRBV30
D gene: -
clone size: few
CDR3 DNA: TGTGCCTGGACGTCGGGGTCCCCCTCCGGAAACACCATATATTTT
CDR3 protein: CAWTSGSPSGNTIYF

J gene: TRBJ2-7
V gene: TRBV2
D gene: -
clone size: -
CDR3 DNA: TGTGCCAGCAGTGAAGCGCCTAGCGCCTTTGGAGAGCAGTACTTC
CDR3 protein: CASSEAPSAFGEQYF

J gene: TRBJ1-6
V gene: TRBV2
D gene: TRBD1
clone size: -
CDR3 DNA: TGTGCCAGCAGTGGGGGACAGTTCTCACCCCTCCACTTT
CDR3 protein: CASSGGQFSPLHF

J gene: TRBJ2-2
V gene: TRBV25-1
D gene: -
clone size: -
CDR3 DNA: TGTGCCAGCAGCGAAGCCACTCCAGGGGTGAACACCGGGGAGCTGTTTTTT
CDR3 protein: CASSEATPGVNTGELFF

J gene: TRBJ2-3
V gene: TRBV5-6
D gene: -
clone size: -
CDR3 DNA: TGTGCCAGCAGCTTGGCCGGGGTATTCACAGATACGCAGTATTTT
CDR3 protein: CASSLAGVFTDTQYF

J gene: TRBJ1-2
V gene: TRBV27
D gene: TRBD1
clone size: few
CDR3 DNA: TGTGCCAGCAGTCCCCGGGACAGGGTTTTTGGCTACACCTTC
CDR3 protein: CASSPRDRVFGYTF

J gene: TRBJ1-5
V gene: TRBV30
D gene: -
clone size: few
CDR3 DNA: TGTGCCTGGGGTCAGGGTGGTGGCCAGCCCCAGCATTTT
CDR3 protein: CAWGQGGGQPQHF

J gene: TRBJ1-2
V gene: TRBV5-6
D gene: -
clone size: few
CDR3 DNA: TGTGCCAGCAGCGGACAGCCGACTAACTATGGCTACACCTTC
CDR3 protein: CASSGQPTNYGYTF

J gene: TRBJ2-1
V gene: TRBV5-1
D gene: TRBD2
clone size: -
CDR3 DNA: TGCGCCAGCAGCTCCCTAGCGGTGAGCTCCTACAATGAGCAGTTCTTC
CDR3 protein: CASSSLAVSSYNEQFF

J gene: TRBJ2-7
V gene: TRBV20-1
D gene: -
clone size: -
CDR3 DNA: TGCAGTTCCCCCGATGGGCACGAGCAGTACTTC
CDR3 protein: CSSPDGHEQYF

J gene: TRBJ1-2
V gene: TRBV15
D gene: -
clone size: few
CDR3 DNA: TGTGCCACCTCCTCTGGGGGCCCGAACGGTAGAGCTAACTATGGCTACACCTTC
CDR3 protein: CATSSGGPNGRANYGYTF

J gene: TRBJ2-3
V gene: TRBV29-1
D gene: -
clone size: few
CDR3 DNA: TGCAGCGTTGCAGGGGCAGATACGCAGTATTTT
CDR3 protein: CSVAGADTQYF

J gene: TRBJ2-5
V gene: TRBV29-1
D gene: TRBD1
clone size: -
CDR3 DNA: TGCAGCGCGGGGGGACAGGGGAAAGAGACCCAGTACTTC
CDR3 protein: CSAGGQGKETQYF

J gene: TRBJ2-7
V gene: TRBV25-1
D gene: TRBD1
clone size: few
CDR3 DNA: TGTGCCAGCAGCGAGACAGGGACAGGGATAAAGAACGAGCAGTACTTC
CDR3 protein: CASSETGTGIKNEQYF

J gene: TRBJ1-1
V gene: TRBV19
D gene: TRBD1
clone size: few
CDR3 DNA: TGTGCCAGTAGTTTCCGACAGGGGGCTGGGACTGAAGCTTTCTTT
CDR3 protein: CASSFRQGAGTEAFF

J gene: TRBJ2-7
V gene: TRBV14
D gene: -
clone size: -
CDR3 DNA: TGTGCCAGCAGCCTCATCGGCTCCTACGAGCAGTACTTC
CDR3 protein: CASSLIGSYEQYF

J gene: TRBJ1-1
V gene: TRBV7-9
D gene: -
clone size: -
CDR3 DNA: TGTGCCAGCAGCTTAGGGGGGGATGGAGAAGCTTTCTTT
CDR3 protein: CASSLGGDGEAFF

J gene: TRBJ2-5
V gene: TRBV18
D gene: TRBD2
clone size: -
CDR3 DNA: TGTGCCAGCTCACCGCCGGGGGGGACCCAGTACTTC
CDR3 protein: CASSPPGGTQYF

J gene: TRBJ2-7
V gene: TRBV6-1
D gene: TRBD2
clone size: -
CDR3 DNA: TGTGCCAGCAGGCTAGCGGGAGGGGTCGTCGGGCAGTACTTC
CDR3 protein: CASRLAGGVVGQYF

J gene: TRBJ2-2
V gene: TRBV10-3
D gene: -
clone size: -
CDR3 DNA: TGTGCCATCAGGCCGGGCACCGGGGAGCTGTTTTTT
CDR3 protein: CAIRPGTGELFF

J gene: TRBJ2-1
V gene: TRBV25-1
D gene: TRBD2
clone size: -
CDR3 DNA: TGTGCCAGCAGTGAAGAGCGGGAGGACCCCTACAATGAGCAGTTCTTC
CDR3 protein: CASSEEREDPYNEQFF

J gene: TRBJ2-7
V gene: TRBV10-3
D gene: TRBD1
clone size: -
CDR3 DNA: TGTGCCATCAGTGACCGGGACAGGGGAACCTACGAGCAGTACTTC
CDR3 protein: CAISDRDRGTYEQYF

J gene: TRBJ1-6
V gene: TRBV5-1
D gene: -
clone size: few
CDR3 DNA: TGCGCCAGCCGGAGGGGTCAGAGCTCCTATAATTCACCCCTCCACTTT
CDR3 protein: CASRRGQSSYNSPLHF

J gene: TRBJ1-5
V gene: TRBV19
D gene: -
clone size: -
CDR3 DNA: TGTGCCAGTAGCCCAAGGAGGGATCAGCCCCAGCATTTT
CDR3 protein: CASSPRRDQPQHF

J gene: TRBJ1-2
V gene: TRBV6-6
D gene: -
clone size: -
CDR3 DNA: TGTGCCAGCAGTCCGGCGGGTCTTAACTATGGCTACACCTTC
CDR3 protein: CASSPAGLNYGYTF

J gene: TRBJ1-1
V gene: TRBV18
D gene: -
clone size: -
CDR3 DNA: TGTGCCAGCTCACCGGGTGGTGCAGGCGCTGAAGCTTTCTTT
CDR3 protein: CASSPGGAGAEAFF

J gene: TRBJ2-1
V gene: TRBV10-3
D gene: TRBD1
clone size: -
CDR3 DNA: TGTGCCATCGGGACCCATGACAGGGGAATCTACAATGAGCAGTTCTTC
CDR3 protein: CAIGTHDRGIYNEQFF

J gene: TRBJ1-2
V gene: TRBV30
D gene: -
clone size: few
CDR3 DNA: TGTGCCCAAATTGTCGCGATTAACTATGGCTACACCTTC
CDR3 protein: CAQIVAINYGYTF

J gene: TRBJ1-1
V gene: TRBV5-4
D gene: TRBD1
clone size: -
CDR3 DNA: TGTGCCAGCAGTCCACAGGGGGCGAACACTGAAGCTTTCTTT
CDR3 protein: CASSPQGANTEAFF

J gene: TRBJ2-2
V gene: TRBV2
D gene: -
clone size: few
CDR3 DNA: TGTGCCGGGAGGGGGGCCGGGGAGCTGTTTTTT
CDR3 protein: CAGRGAGELFF

J gene: TRBJ1-1
V gene: TRBV18
D gene: TRBD1
clone size: -
CDR3 DNA: TGTGCCAGCTCTAACAGGGGTACGGACACTGAAGCTTTCTTT
CDR3 protein: CASSNRGTDTEAFF

J gene: TRBJ2-5
V gene: TRBV18
D gene: -
clone size: -
CDR3 DNA: TGTGCCAGCTCACAAGGACAGATTGGGACCCAGTACTTC
CDR3 protein: CASSQGQIGTQYF

J gene: TRBJ2-6
V gene: TRBV5-4
D gene: TRBD1
clone size: -
CDR3 DNA: TGTGCCAGCATCCTAGGGACAGGGCCTGGGGCCAACGTCCTGACTTTC
CDR3 protein: CASILGTGPGANVLTF

J gene: TRBJ2-2
V gene: TRBV7-9
D gene: -
clone size: -
CDR3 DNA: TGTGCCAGCAGCCAAAGTGGAGGGGCCGGGGAGCTGTTTTTT
CDR3 protein: CASSQSGGAGELFF

J gene: TRBJ2-5
V gene: TRBV5-1
D gene: -
clone size: few
CDR3 DNA: TGCGCCAGCAGCTCCTGGGGGGGGCTCCAAGAGACCCAGTACTTC
CDR3 protein: CASSSWGGLQETQYF

J gene: TRBJ2-6
V gene: TRBV6-5
D gene: TRBD1
clone size: -
CDR3 DNA: TGTGCCAGCAATACAGGGGGCGTTGGGGCCAACGTCCTGACTTTC
CDR3 protein: CASNTGGVGANVLTF

J gene: TRBJ1-1
V gene: TRBV9
D gene: -
clone size: few
CDR3 DNA: TGTGCCAGCAGCGTGGTCCAAGGGGACACTGAAGCTTTCTTT
CDR3 protein: CASSVVQGDTEAFF